The 23 T cell receptor beta chains given below trace back to one sample, sequenced in a study of CD8+CD57+ T cells in acquired aplastic anemia. Researchers used genomic DNA as the template to profile TCR beta VDJ and CDR3. MiXCR was run by TCRdb on the reads, yielding one entry per CDR3 protein. The sample shows some 240,000 distinct CDR3 sequences, about a third of them seen only once. The sequencing sample was made of sorted CD4+, CD8+, or CD8+CD57+ T cells (not recorded which) from PBMCs. The receptors stem from a human donor in good health, serving as a control.

To note about this clonotype: Just one base apart from a much larger clone, this may be a read error. Since the CDR3 does not end with the conserved phenylalanine or tryptophan, this likely comes from a read error. The gene calls are TRBV2 and TRBJ2-1; D is ambiguous. The length of the CDR3 is 14 residues. With 5 bases removed from V and 8 bases from J, the gap between germline ends came to 16 bases. Germline CDR1 is SNHLY and CDR2 is FYNNEI. CDR3 DNA sequence: TGTGCCAGCAGTCCGTACAGTATGTTAGATGAGCAGTTCTTA. It specifies CASSPYSMLDEQFL.

This clonotype occurred many times. The chain is built from TRBV7-2 and TRBJ1-3, with 8 bases fitting TRBD1. Germline V gene data show CDR1 as SGHTA and CDR2 as FQGNSA. This CDR3 is 15 amino acids long. After removal of 3 bases from V and 8 bases from J, the junction contained 9 bases not matched to a gene. This CDR3 reads CASSLTGDVKYTIYF. The CDR3 DNA reads TGTGCCAGCAGCTTGACAGGGGATGTTAAGTACACCATATATTTT.

Ten or more counts support this clonotype. The chain is built from TRBV20-1 and TRBJ1-5, with TRBD1 as a possible D gene (6 bases). Germline V lookup: CDR1 DFQATT, CDR2 SNEGSKA (reference sequence). The CDR3 consists of 19 residues. With 0 bases removed from V and 0 bases from J, the gap between germline ends came to 21 bases. CDR3 DNA: TGCAGTGCTAGAGATCCGGCGGCAGGGGCTCGGAATAGCAATCAGCCCCAGCATTTT. Translating it yields CSARDPAAGARNSNQPQHF.

This clonotype was seen a handful of times. The genes are TRBV6-1 and TRBJ1-5; D is possibly TRBD1 (6 bases). CDR1 is MNHNS, CDR2 SASEGT, per germline. Deletions cut 6 bases from V and 2 bases from J, with 14 bases between. There are 15 residues in the CDR3. CDR3 sequence reads: CASRKVGGGNQPQHF. The CDR3 DNA follows: TGTGCCAGCAGAAAGGTGGGGGGCGGCAATCAGCCCCAGCATTTT.

Remarks on this clonotype: It is likely a read error, because the conserved phenylalanine at the end of the CDR3 is missing. The DNA is left out, because the CDR3 cannot be placed on it with certainty; the CDR3 is given as TCRdb lists it. The CDR3 region is CASSLESN. The chain combines TRBV7-2 with TRBJ2-5. Germline loops: CDR1 SGHTA, CDR2 FQGNSA. The CDR3 spans 8 amino acids, including both terminal residues.

This clonotype was found many times. V usage is TRBV24-1 and J usage is TRBJ1-4; TRBD1 agrees at 7 bases. This CDR3 is built from 14 residues. J lost 7 bases, V lost 7 bases, and 8 bases had no gene match. In germline, CDR1 is KGHDR, CDR2 SFDVKD. The CDR3 coding sequence is TGTGCCACCAGCGAGACAGGGTTAGCTGAAAAACTGTTTTTT. This gives the protein CATSETGLAEKLFF.

V gene TRBV4-1 combines with J gene TRBJ1-3; D may be TRBD1 (5 bases). V shed 4 bases and J shed 0 bases, with 10 bases lying between them. CDR1 and CDR2 (germline): MGHRA, YSYEKL. The CDR3 totals 15 residues. The CDR3 region has the DNA TGCGCCAGCAGCCCGGGACCTACCTCTGGAAACACCATATATTTT. Protein product: CASSPGPTSGNTIYF.

This clonotype was observed at least ten times. The gene calls are TRBV24-1 and TRBJ1-1, with 7 bases lining up with TRBD1. The V and J ends lost 3 bases and 11 bases, in that order; junction bases with no gene match: 8. Looked up from germline, CDR1 is KGHDR and CDR2 is SFDVKD. This CDR3 comprises 13 residues. CDR3 region: CATSDTGVRRAFF. The CDR3 coding sequence is TGTGCCACCAGTGATACAGGGGTCCGTCGCGCTTTCTTT.

This clonotype has only a few counts. J is TRBJ2-5 and V is TRBV5-4; D remains unclear. The CDR3 is made up of 15 amino acids. Trimming cost V 2 bases and J 5 bases, with 16 bases left between them. Looked up from germline, CDR1 is SGHNT and CDR2 is YYREEE (reference sequence). The CDR3 is CASSFPSPDRETQYF. DNA of the CDR3: TGTGCCAGCAGCTTCCCCTCTCCCGACCGGGAGACCCAGTACTTC.

The sample holds a few counts of this clonotype. This chain uses TRBV2 with TRBJ2-7; TRBD2 matches at 15 bases. Unmatched junction bases numbered 5, after V lost 7 bases and J lost 4 bases. The CDR3 has 15 amino acids. Per the germline V gene, CDR1 is SNHLY and CDR2 is FYNNEI. Written as DNA, the CDR3 is TGTGCCAGCACAGGTGGACTAGCGGGAGGGTACGAGCAGTACTTC. This encodes CASTGGLAGGYEQYF.

The rearrangement links TRBV6-5 to TRBJ2-1; 8 nucleotides line up with TRBD1. With V trimmed by 5 bases and J by 2 bases, 5 bases remained unmatched. In germline, CDR1 is MNHEY, CDR2 SVGAGI. This CDR3 is built from 15 residues. The CDR3 nucleotides are TGTGCCAGCAGTCGGACAGGGCGCACCTACAATGAGCAGTTCTTC. Its translation: CASSRTGRTYNEQFF.

CDR3 DNA sequence: TGCGCCAGCAGCCAAGCTCAGACGGGCCTTGTCATGAACACTGAAGCTTTCTTT. Protein product: CASSQAQTGLVMNTEAFF. The chain employs TRBV4-1 and TRBJ1-1; D gene ambiguous. Germline values: CDR1 MGHRA, CDR2 YSYEKL. The CDR3 covers 18 residues. V was shortened by 1 base and J by 0 bases, with 18 bases between the two germline ends.

Many counts were recorded for this clonotype. V gene TRBV9 combines with J gene TRBJ1-2; 8 bases align to TRBD1. J was trimmed by 7 bases and V by 4 bases; bases with no gene match: 6. The germline CDR1 and CDR2 sequences are SGDLS and YYNGEE. This CDR3 comprises 13 residues. Written as DNA, the CDR3 is TGTGCCAGCAGCACCAGGACAGGGTTTGGCTACACCTTC. This encodes CASSTRTGFGYTF.

Many counts were recorded for this clonotype. V and J are TRBV12-3 or TRBV12-4 and TRBJ1-2, with 9 bases fitting TRBD1. V shed 3 bases, J shed 7 bases, and the junction held 9 bases outside the gene matches. The CDR3 extends over 15 amino acids. CDR3 nucleotides: TGTGCCAGCAGTTTCGACGGACAGGGGAGGAGTGGCTACACCTTC. It yields the protein CASSFDGQGRSGYTF.

As concerns this clonotype: Likely a read error: the CDR3 ends without its conserved phenylalanine or tryptophan. CDR3 protein: CASSAGTGDNYGYTL. The CDR3 DNA follows: TGTGCCAGCAGCGCCGGGACAGGGGATAACTATGGCTACACCCTC. The rearrangement uses TRBV7-7 and TRBJ1-2; the match to TRBD1 covers 10 bases. The CDR3 runs 15 residues. V lost 5 bases to trimming and J lost 1 base; unmatched junction nucleotides: 4. The germline CDR1 and CDR2 sequences are SSHAT and FNYEAQ (reference sequence).

This clonotype was seen ten or more times. The V and J genes are TRBV10-1 and TRBJ2-5; TRBD2 matches at 9 bases. Germline V gives CDR1 WNHNN, CDR2 SYGVQD (reference sequence). V lost 0 bases, J lost 3 bases, and 2 bases stayed unmatched. The CDR3 length is 15 residues. The chain's CDR3 is CASSESAGGKETQYF. DNA for the CDR3: TGCGCCAGCAGTGAGTCGGCGGGGGGGAAAGAGACCCAGTACTTC.

The CDR3 loop reads CASSRGEVGGTEAFF. The CDR3 region has the DNA TGTGCCAGTAGCCGAGGGGAGGTGGGAGGCACTGAAGCTTTCTTT. The chain is built from TRBV19 and TRBJ1-1; possible D gene TRBD1, 5 bases. The CDR3 has 15 residues. Looked up from germline, CDR1 is LNHDA and CDR2 is SQIVND (reference sequence). Trimming cost V 6 bases and J 4 bases, with 18 bases left between them.

This clonotype showed up many times. V gene TRBV12-3 or TRBV12-4 combines with J gene TRBJ1-1, with 8 bases aligning to TRBD1. V was pared by 5 bases and J by 0 bases, with 5 bases of the junction left unmatched. This CDR3 comprises 15 residues. This chain's CDR3 is CASSQDREMNTEAFF. The CDR3 coding sequence is TGTGCCAGCAGTCAGGACAGGGAGATGAACACTGAAGCTTTCTTT.

This clonotype was seen many times. The chain employs TRBV19 and TRBJ2-3; no clear D. V lost 2 bases, J lost 0 bases, and 6 bases lay in between. CDR3 length: 14 amino acids. The germline V gene has CDR1 LNHDA and CDR2 SQIVND (reference sequence). The DNA for the CDR3 is TGTGCCAGTAGTATATTTCACAGCACAGATACGCAGTATTTT. It encodes CASSIFHSTDTQYF. Based on the CDR3 plus reference TRBV19 and TRBJ2-3, the full variable domain is DGGITQSPKYLFRKEGQNVTLSCEQNLNHDAMYWYRQDPGQGLRLIYYSQIVNDFQKGDIAEGYSVSREKKESFPLTVTSAQKNPTAFYLCASSIFHSTDTQYFGPGTRLTVL.

This clonotype was detected only a few times. Possible read error: a much larger clone is one base away. The chain couples TRBV2 to TRBJ2-1; 11 bases fit TRBD1. This CDR3 is built from 14 residues. Germline V gives CDR1 SNHLY, CDR2 FYNNEI. J was trimmed by 6 bases and V by 7 bases; bases with no gene match: 5. CDR3 bases: TGTGCCAGCAAAACCGGGACAGGGGGCAATGAGCAGTTCTTC. Encoded protein: CASKTGTGGNEQFF.

Ten or more counts support this clonotype. The chain combines TRBV24-1 with TRBJ2-3, with D perhaps TRBD1 (5 bases). This CDR3 region has 15 residues. The V end lost 3 bases, the J end lost 2 bases, and 11 bases lay between the germline ends. Germline-derived CDR1 and CDR2 are KGHDR and SFDVKD. The CDR3 region is CATSDPGWYTDTQYF. The CDR3 coding sequence is TGTGCCACCAGTGATCCAGGGTGGTACACAGATACGCAGTATTTT.

At least ten counts were recorded for this clonotype. The DNA of the CDR3 is TGTGCCAGCAGCCCCACAATTAACACTGAAGCTTTCTTT. It codes for CASSPTINTEAFF. The rearrangement uses TRBV16 and TRBJ1-1; D not resolved. This CDR3 comprises 13 residues. Trimming took 4 bases from V and 2 from J, leaving 8 bases between them. Germline assignment: CDR1 KGHSY and CDR2 FQNENV.

There are many counts of this clonotype. The chain recombines TRBV2 with TRBJ2-1; D is perhaps TRBD2 (5 bases). Per germline, CDR1 SNHLY and CDR2 FYNNEI. V gave up 4 bases and J gave up 9 bases, with 13 bases separating them. CDR3 length: 13 residues. The CDR3 here is CASSVDSGSEQFF. The CDR3 bases are TGTGCCAGCAGTGTCGATTCGGGGTCTGAGCAGTTCTTC.